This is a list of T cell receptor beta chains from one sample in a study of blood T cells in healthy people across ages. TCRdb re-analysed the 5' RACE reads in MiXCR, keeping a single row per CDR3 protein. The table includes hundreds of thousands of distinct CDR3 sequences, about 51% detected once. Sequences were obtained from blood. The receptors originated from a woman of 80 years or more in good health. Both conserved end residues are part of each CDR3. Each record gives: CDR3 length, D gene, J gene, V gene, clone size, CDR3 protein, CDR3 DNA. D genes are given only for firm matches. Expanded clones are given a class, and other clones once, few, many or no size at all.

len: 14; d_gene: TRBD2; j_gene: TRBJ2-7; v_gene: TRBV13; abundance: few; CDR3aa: CASRHSGGAYEQYF; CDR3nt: TGTGCCAGCAGACATAGCGGGGGGGCTTACGAGCAGTACTTC
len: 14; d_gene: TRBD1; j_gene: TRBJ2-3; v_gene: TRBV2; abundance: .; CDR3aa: CASLLGQGHHTQYF; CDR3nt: TGTGCCAGCCTTCTGGGACAGGGACATCATACGCAGTATTTT
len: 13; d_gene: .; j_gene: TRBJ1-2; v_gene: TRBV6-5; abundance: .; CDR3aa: CASAAQGHYGYTF; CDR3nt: TGTGCCAGCGCCGCACAGGGACACTATGGCTACACCTTC
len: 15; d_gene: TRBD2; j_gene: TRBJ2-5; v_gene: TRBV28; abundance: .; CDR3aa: CASRLTSGGGETQYF; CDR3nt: TGTGCCAGCAGACTGACTAGCGGGGGGGGAGAGACCCAGTACTTC
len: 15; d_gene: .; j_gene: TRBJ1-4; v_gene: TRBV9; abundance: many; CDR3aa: CASSSGVYANEKLFF; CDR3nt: TGTGCCAGCAGCTCAGGGGTTTATGCTAATGAAAAACTGTTTTTT
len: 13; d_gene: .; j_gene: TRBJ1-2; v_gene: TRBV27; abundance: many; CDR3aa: CASRPRPLGGYTF; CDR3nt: TGTGCCAGCAGGCCCCGTCCGTTAGGCGGCTACACCTTC
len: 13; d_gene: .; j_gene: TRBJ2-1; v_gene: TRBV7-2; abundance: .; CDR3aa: CASSLETIYEQFF; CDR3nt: TGTGCCAGCAGCTTAGAGACGATCTACGAGCAGTTCTTC
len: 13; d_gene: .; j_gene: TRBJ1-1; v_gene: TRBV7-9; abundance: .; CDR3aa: CASRRPPMGSAFF; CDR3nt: TGTGCCAGCAGACGACCCCCAATGGGGTCGGCTTTCTTT
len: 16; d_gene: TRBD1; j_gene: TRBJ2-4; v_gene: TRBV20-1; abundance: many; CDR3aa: CSARQGNILAKNIQYF; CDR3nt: TGCAGTGCAAGACAGGGTAACATCTTAGCCAAAAACATTCAGTACTTC
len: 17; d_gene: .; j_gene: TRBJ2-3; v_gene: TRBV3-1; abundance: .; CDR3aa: CASSRDPTTWSTDTQYF; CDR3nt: TGTGCCAGCAGCCGAGATCCTACAACCTGGAGCACAGATACGCAGTATTTT
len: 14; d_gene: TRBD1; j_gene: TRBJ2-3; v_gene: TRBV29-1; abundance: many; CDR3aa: CSVGQGLGTDTQYF; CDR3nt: TGCAGCGTCGGACAGGGGTTAGGTACAGATACGCAGTATTTT
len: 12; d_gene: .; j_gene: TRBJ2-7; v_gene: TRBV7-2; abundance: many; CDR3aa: CASSGGTGEQYF; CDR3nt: TGTGCCAGCAGCGGGGGGACCGGCGAGCAGTACTTC
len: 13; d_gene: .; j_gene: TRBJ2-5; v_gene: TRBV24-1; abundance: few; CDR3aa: CATAHGTIETQYF; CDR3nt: TGTGCCACCGCGCATGGTACGATAGAGACCCAGTACTTC
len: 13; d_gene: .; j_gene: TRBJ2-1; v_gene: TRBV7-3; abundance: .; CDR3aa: CASSLSEDNEQFF; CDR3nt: TGTGCCAGCAGCTTATCCGAGGACAATGAGCAGTTCTTC
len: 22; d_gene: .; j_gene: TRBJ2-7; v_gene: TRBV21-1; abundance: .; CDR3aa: CASSTHKKLPTRRGGLHYEQYF; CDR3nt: TGTGCCAGCAGCACCCATAAAAAACTGCCGACTAGGCGGGGGGGACTACACTACGAGCAGTACTTC
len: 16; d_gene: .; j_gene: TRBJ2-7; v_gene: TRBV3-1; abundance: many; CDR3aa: CASSQDVSRGRYEQYF; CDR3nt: TGTGCCAGCAGCCAAGACGTATCAAGGGGGAGGTACGAGCAGTACTTC
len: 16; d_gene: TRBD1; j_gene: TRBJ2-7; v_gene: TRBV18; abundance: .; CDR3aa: CASSQARQGASYEQYF; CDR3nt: TGTGCCAGCTCTCAAGCCCGACAGGGGGCCTCTTACGAGCAGTACTTC
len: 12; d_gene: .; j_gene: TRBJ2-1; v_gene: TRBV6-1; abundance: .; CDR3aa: CASSEWGNEQFF; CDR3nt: TGTGCCAGCAGTGAATGGGGCAATGAGCAGTTCTTC
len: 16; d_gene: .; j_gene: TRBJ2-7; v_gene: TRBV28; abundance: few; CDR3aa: CASTSVPPPSYNEQYF; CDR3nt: TGTGCCAGCACCTCGGTCCCACCACCATCCTACAATGAGCAGTACTTC
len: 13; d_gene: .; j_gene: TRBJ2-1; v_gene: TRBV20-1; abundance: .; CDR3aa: CSAPPNLYNEQFF; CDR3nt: TGCAGTGCTCCCCCAAACTTGTACAATGAGCAGTTCTTC
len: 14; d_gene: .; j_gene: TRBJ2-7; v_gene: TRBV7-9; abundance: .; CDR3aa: CASSSGDNSYEQYF; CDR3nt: TGTGCCAGCAGCTCGGGGGACAACTCCTACGAGCAGTACTTC
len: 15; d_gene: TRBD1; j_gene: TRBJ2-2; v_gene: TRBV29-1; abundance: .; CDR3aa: CSVGTGDRGTGELFF; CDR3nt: TGCAGCGTGGGGACAGGTGACCGCGGCACCGGGGAGCTGTTTTTT
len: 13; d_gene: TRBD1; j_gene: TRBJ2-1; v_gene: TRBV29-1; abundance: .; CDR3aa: CSAGDSRYNEQFF; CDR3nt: TGCAGCGCTGGGGACAGCCGCTACAATGAGCAGTTCTTC
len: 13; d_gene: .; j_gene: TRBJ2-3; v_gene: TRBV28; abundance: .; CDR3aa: CASSFSGEDTQYF; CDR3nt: TGTGCCAGCAGTTTCTCAGGGGAGGATACGCAGTATTTT
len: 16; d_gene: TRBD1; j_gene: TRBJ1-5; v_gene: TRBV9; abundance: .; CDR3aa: CASIRDREESNQPQHF; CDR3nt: TGTGCCAGCATCAGGGACAGAGAGGAAAGCAATCAGCCCCAGCATTTT
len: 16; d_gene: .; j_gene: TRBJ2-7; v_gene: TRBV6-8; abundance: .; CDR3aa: CASSYPGRIAHNEQYF; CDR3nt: TGTGCCAGCAGTTACCCCGGAAGGATCGCGCACAATGAGCAGTACTTC
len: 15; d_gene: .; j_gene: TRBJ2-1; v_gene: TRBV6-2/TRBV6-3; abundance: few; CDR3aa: CASSYVGGWRGEQFF; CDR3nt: TGTGCCAGCAGTTATGTGGGAGGCTGGCGGGGTGAGCAGTTCTTC
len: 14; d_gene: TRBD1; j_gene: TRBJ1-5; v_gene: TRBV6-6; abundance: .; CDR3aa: CASSKQGAGQPQHF; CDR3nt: TGTGCCAGCAGTAAACAGGGGGCCGGTCAGCCCCAGCATTTT
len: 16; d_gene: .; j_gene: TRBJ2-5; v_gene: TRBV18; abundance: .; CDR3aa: CASSPPRERVQETQYF; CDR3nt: TGTGCCAGCTCACCTCCCAGGGAGAGGGTACAAGAGACCCAGTACTTC
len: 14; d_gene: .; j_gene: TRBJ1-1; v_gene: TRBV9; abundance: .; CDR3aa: CAGSGTGWRTEAFF; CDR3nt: TGTGCCGGCAGCGGTACGGGATGGAGAACTGAAGCTTTCTTT
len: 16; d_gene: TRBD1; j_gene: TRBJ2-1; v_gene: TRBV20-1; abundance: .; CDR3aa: CSASFGAGTAFNEQFF; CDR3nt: TGCAGTGCTAGTTTTGGGGCTGGGACAGCTTTCAATGAGCAGTTCTTC
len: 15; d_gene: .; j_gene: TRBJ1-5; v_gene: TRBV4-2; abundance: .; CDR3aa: CASSRVGDSNQPQHF; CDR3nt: TGTGCCAGCAGCCGAGTCGGTGATAGCAATCAGCCCCAGCATTTT
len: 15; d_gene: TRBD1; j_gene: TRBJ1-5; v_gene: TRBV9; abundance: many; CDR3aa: CASSTGTGGGQPQHF; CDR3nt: TGTGCCAGCAGCACCGGGACAGGGGGCGGACAGCCCCAGCATTTT
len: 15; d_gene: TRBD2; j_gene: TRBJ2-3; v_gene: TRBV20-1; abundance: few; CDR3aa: CSASTSASGTDTQYF; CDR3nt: TGCAGTGCTAGTACTAGCGCTTCGGGCACAGATACGCAGTATTTT
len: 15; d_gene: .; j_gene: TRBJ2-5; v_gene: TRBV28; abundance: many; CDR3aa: CASSSQLVMGETQYF; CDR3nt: TGTGCCAGCAGTTCACAACTTGTAATGGGCGAGACCCAGTACTTC
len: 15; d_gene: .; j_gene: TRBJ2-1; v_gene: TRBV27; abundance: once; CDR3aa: CASSKTGRNLNEQFF; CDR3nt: TGTGCCAGCAGCAAGACAGGCCGGAACCTTAATGAGCAGTTCTTC
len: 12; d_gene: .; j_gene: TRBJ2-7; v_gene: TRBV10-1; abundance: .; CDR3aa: CASSGSGSEQYF; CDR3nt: TGCGCCAGCAGTGGTTCAGGGTCCGAGCAGTACTTC
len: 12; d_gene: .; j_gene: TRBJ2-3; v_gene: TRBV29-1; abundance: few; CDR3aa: CSVRQATDTQYF; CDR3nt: TGCAGCGTTCGGCAGGCCACAGATACGCAGTATTTT
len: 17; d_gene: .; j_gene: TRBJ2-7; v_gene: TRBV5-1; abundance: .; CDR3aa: CASSLGSAGVEFYEQYF; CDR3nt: TGCGCCAGCAGCTTGGGATCGGCAGGGGTTGAGTTCTACGAGCAGTACTTC
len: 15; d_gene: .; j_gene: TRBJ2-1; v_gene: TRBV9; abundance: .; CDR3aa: CASSVRGGGGNEQFF; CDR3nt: TGTGCCAGCAGCGTCCGTGGGGGCGGAGGCAATGAGCAGTTCTTC
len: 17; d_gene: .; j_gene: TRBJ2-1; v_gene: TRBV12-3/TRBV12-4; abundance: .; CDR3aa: CASSSNSQVRRQETQFF; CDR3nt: TGTGCCAGCAGTTCAAATTCACAGGTTAGAAGACAAGAGACCCAGTTCTTC
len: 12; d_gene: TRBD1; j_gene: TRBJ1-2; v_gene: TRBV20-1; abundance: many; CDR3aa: CSASGTGYGYTF; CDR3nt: TGCAGTGCCTCGGGGACAGGCTATGGCTACACCTTC
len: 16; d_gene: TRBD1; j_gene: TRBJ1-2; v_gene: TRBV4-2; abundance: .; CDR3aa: CASSLLTGRDSYGYTF; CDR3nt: TGTGCCAGCAGCCTCCTCACCGGCCGGGACAGCTATGGCTACACCTTC
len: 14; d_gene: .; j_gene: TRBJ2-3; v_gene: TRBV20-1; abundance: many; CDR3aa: CSAREGGSTDTQYF; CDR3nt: TGCAGTGCTAGAGAGGGCGGCTCCACAGATACGCAGTATTTT
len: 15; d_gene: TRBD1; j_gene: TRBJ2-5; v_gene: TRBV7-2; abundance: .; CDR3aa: CASSLRTGVWETQYF; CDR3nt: TGTGCCAGCAGCTTAAGGACAGGGGTGTGGGAGACCCAGTACTTC
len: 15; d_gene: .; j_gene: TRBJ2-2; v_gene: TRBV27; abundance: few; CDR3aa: CASKGAVSNTGELFF; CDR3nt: TGTGCCAGCAAAGGTGCGGTTTCGAACACCGGGGAGCTGTTTTTT
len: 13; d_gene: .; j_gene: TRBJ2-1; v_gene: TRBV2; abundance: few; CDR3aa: CASSLTEYNEQFF; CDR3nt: TGTGCCAGCAGTCTGACAGAATACAATGAGCAGTTCTTC
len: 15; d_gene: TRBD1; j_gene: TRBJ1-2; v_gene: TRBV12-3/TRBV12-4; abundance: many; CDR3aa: CASSRGTGAGAGYTF; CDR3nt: TGTGCCAGCAGCCGGGGGACAGGGGCTGGTGCTGGCTACACCTTC
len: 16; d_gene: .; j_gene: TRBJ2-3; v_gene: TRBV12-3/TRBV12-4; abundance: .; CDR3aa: CASSFNRGTNADAQYF; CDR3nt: TGTGCCAGCAGTTTCAACCGCGGGACGAACGCAGATGCGCAGTATTTT
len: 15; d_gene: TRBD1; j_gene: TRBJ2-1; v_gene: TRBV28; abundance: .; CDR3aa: CAATGGQGSYNEQFF; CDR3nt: TGTGCCGCAACGGGGGGACAGGGTTCCTACAATGAGCAGTTCTTC
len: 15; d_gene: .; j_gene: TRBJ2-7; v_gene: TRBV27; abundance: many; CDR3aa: CASTSRRRGFYEQYF; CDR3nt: TGTGCCAGCACCAGTAGACGGCGGGGATTCTACGAGCAGTACTTC
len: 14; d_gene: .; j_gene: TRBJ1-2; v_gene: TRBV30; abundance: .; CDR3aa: CAWSVTGNRYGYTF; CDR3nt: TGTGCCTGGAGTGTAACAGGGAACCGCTATGGCTACACCTTC
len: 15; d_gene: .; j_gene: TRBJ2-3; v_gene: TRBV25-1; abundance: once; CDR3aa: CASSDPRRGTDTQYF; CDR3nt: TGTGCCAGCAGTGACCCTCGGAGGGGCACAGATACGCAGTATTTT
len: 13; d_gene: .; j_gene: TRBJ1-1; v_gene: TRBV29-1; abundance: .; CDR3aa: CSVRRDKNTEAFF; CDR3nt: TGCAGCGTCAGGAGAGACAAGAACACTGAAGCTTTCTTT
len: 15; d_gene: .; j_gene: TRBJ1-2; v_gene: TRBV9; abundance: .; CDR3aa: CASSVEGAPPYGYTF; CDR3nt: TGTGCCAGCAGCGTAGAAGGGGCTCCTCCGTATGGCTACACCTTC
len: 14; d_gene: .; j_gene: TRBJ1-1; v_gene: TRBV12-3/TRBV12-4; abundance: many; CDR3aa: CATKTGLQNTEAFF; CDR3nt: TGTGCCACAAAAACGGGACTCCAGAACACTGAAGCTTTCTTT
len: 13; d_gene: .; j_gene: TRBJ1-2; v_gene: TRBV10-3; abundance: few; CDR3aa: CAISDGRYYGYTF; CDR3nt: TGTGCCATCAGTGATGGCCGCTACTATGGCTACACCTTC
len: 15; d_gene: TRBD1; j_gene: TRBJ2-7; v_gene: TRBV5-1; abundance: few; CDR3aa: CASARGQGKLDEQYF; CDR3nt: TGCGCCAGCGCACGGGGACAGGGAAAGTTGGATGAGCAGTACTTC
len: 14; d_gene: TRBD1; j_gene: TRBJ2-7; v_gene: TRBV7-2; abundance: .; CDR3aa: CASKSDRASWEQYF; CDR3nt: TGTGCCAGCAAATCAGACAGGGCCTCTTGGGAGCAGTACTTC